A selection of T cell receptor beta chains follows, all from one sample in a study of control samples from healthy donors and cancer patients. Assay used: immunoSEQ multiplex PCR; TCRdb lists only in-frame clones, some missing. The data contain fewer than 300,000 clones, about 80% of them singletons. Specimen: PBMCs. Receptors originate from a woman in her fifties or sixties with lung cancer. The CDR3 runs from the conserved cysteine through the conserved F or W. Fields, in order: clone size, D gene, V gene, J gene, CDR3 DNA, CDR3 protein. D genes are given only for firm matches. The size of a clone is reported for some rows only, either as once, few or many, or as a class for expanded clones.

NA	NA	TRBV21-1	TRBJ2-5	TGTGCCAGCAGCAAAGGCATGTGTCGCCGGGGACTAGCGGGAAAAGAGACCCAGTACTTC	CASSKGMCRRGLAGKETQYF
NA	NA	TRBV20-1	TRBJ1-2	TGCAGTGCTATGGACGTGGGCTACACCTTC	CSAMDVGYTF
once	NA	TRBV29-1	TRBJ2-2	TGCAGCGCGCGGGGAACCGGGGAGCTGTTTTTT	CSARGTGELFF
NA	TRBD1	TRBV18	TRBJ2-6	TGTGCCAGCTCACCACGGGGACAGGCGAACTCTGGGGCCAACGTCCTGACTTTC	CASSPRGQANSGANVLTF
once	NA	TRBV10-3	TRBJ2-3	TGTGCCATATCGGGGGGCAAGGGAGATACGCAGTATTTT	CAISGGKGDTQYF
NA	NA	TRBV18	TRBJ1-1	TGTGCCAGCTCACAGCAGGGAGTGAACACTGAAGCTTTCTTT	CASSQQGVNTEAFF
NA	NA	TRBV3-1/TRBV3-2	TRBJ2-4	TGTGCCAGCAGCCAAGACGCGAAAAACATTCAGTACTTC	CASSQDAKNIQYF
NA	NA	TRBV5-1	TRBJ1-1	TGCGCCAGCAGCTGGGATATGAACACTGAAGCTTTCTTT	CASSWDMNTEAFF
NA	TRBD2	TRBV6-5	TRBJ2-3	TGTGCCAGCAAGGTCCAGGGCCTAGCGGGAGATACGCAGTATTTT	CASKVQGLAGDTQYF
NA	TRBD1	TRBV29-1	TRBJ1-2	TGCAGCGTTGAGGAGGGGGCGCGCTATGGCTACACCTTC	CSVEEGARYGYTF
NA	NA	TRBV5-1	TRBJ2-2	TGCGCCAGCAGCTTGGAGGGCCTAAACACCGGGGAGCTGTTTTTT	CASSLEGLNTGELFF
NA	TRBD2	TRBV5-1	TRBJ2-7	TGCGCCAGCAGCTTTAGCGGGAGGGCGTACTACGAGCAGTACTTC	CASSFSGRAYYEQYF
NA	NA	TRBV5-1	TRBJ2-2	TGCGCCAGCAGCTTGGTTTCCGGACCCGGGGAGCTGTTTTTT	CASSLVSGPGELFF
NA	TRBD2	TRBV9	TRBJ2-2	TGTGCCAGCAGCTCCAGTAGCGGGGGGGAGGCCGGGGAGCTGTTTTTT	CASSSSSGGEAGELFF
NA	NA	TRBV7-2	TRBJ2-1	TGTGCCAGCAGCCCCCCAACCTACAATGAGCAGTTCTTC	CASSPPTYNEQFF
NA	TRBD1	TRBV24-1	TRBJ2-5	TGTGCCACCCGGGACAGGGAGGTTGAGACCCAGTACTTC	CATRDREVETQYF
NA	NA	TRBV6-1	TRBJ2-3	TGTGCCAGCAGTGAATATGGCAGGTCGTATTTT	CASSEYGRSYF
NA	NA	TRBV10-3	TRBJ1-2	TGTGCCATCACTGAAGGTGACAGGGGCTACACCTTC	CAITEGDRGYTF
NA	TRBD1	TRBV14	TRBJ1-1	TGTGCCAGCAGCCCCTTGGGACAGGGGAACACTGAAGCTTTCTTT	CASSPLGQGNTEAFF
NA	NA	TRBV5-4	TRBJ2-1	TGTGCCAGCAGCCCGGGTGGGGGGGCCGCCAATGAGCAGTTCTTC	CASSPGGGAANEQFF
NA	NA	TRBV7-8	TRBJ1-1	TGTGCCAGCAGCCGGGCCGGAGGTGAAGCTTTCTTT	CASSRAGGEAFF
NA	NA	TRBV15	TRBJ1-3	TGTGCCACCAGCAGAGATCGGGGAATCTCTGGAAACACCATATATTTT	CATSRDRGISGNTIYF
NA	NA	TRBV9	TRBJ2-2	TGTGCCACCGGAGGGCACACCGGGGAGCTGTTTTTT	CATGGHTGELFF
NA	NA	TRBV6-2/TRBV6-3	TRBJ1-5	TGTGCCAGCAGTACCCGGACAGTTTATAGCAATCAGCCCCAGCATTTT	CASSTRTVYSNQPQHF
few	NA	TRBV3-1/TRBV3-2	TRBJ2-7	TGTGCCAGCAGCCATGCCCCTGACTACGCTTCCGAGCAGTACTTC	CASSHAPDYASEQYF
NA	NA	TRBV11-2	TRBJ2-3	TGTGCCAGCAGCTCAACAAGAGATACGCAGTATTTT	CASSSTRDTQYF
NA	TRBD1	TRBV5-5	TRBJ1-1	TGTGCCAGCAGCGGACAGGGTACGGCTTACACTGAAGCTTTCTTT	CASSGQGTAYTEAFF
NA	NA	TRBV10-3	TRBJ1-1	TGTGCCACCGTTAACCCCAGGGGCGGCACTGAAGCTTTCTTT	CATVNPRGGTEAFF
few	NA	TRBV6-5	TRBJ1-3	TGTGCCAGCTCTACGGGGCTCTCTGGAAACACCATATATTTT	CASSTGLSGNTIYF
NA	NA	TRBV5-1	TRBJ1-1	TGCGCCAGCAGCTTGGAGGAACCCTCGAACACTGAAGCTTTCTTT	CASSLEEPSNTEAFF
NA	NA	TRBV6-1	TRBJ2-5	TGTGCCAGCAGTGAAACGTGGGCAGAGGGAACCCAGTACTTC	CASSETWAEGTQYF
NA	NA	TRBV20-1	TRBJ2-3	TGCAGTCCCGGGGGCACAGATACGCAGTATTTT	CSPGGTDTQYF
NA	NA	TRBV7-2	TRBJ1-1	TGTGCCAGCAGCCAAACCAACAGGAACACTGAAGCTTTCTTT	CASSQTNRNTEAFF
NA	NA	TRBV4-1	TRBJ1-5	TGCGCCAGCAGCCCCCGCAGGAATCAGCCCCAGCATTTT	CASSPRRNQPQHF
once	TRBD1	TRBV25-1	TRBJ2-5	TGTGCCAGCAGTGACTGGGCGACAGGGGTGGAGACCCAGTACTTC	CASSDWATGVETQYF
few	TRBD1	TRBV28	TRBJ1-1	TGTGCCAGCAGTCCCTCGGACAGGGGGAACGCTGAAGCTTTCTTT	CASSPSDRGNAEAFF
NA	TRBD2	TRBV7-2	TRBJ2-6	TGTGCCAGCAGCTTTAAGGGACTAGCGGTTAGCTCTGGGGCCAACGTCCTGACTTTC	CASSFKGLAVSSGANVLTF
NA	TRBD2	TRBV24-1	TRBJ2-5	TGTGCCACCAGTGATCCCGGGACTAGCGGGGGCGAGACCCAGTACTTC	CATSDPGTSGGETQYF
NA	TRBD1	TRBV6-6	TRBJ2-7	TGTGCCAGCAGTCCCACCGGGACAGCGATAAATTCCTACGAGCAGTACTTC	CASSPTGTAINSYEQYF
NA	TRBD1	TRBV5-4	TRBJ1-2	TGTGCCAGCAGGGCGGGACAGGGGGCATCCTATGGCTACACCTTC	CASRAGQGASYGYTF
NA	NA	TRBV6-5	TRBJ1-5	TGTGCCAGCAGTTCCCAGGGCCCTCAGCCCCAGCATTTT	CASSSQGPQPQHF